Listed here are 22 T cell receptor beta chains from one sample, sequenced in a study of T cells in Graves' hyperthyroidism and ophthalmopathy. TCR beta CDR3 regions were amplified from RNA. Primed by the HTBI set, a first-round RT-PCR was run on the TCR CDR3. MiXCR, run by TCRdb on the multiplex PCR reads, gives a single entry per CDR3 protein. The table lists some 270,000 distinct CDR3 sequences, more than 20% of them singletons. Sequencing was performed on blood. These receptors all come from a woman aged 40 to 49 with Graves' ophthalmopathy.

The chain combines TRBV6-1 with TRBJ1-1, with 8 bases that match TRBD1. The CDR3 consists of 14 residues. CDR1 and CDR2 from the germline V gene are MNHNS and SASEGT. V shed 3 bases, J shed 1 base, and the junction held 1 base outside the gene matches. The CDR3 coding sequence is TGTGCCAGCAGTGATGACAGGGGGAACACTGAAGCTTTCTTT. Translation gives CASSDDRGNTEAFF.

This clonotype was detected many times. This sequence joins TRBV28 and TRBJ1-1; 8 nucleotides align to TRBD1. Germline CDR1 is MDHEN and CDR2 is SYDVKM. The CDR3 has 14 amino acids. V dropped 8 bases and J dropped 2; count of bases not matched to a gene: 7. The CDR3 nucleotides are TGTGCCAGCCAAACCGGGACAGGCAACACTGAAGCTTTCTTT. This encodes CASQTGTGNTEAFF. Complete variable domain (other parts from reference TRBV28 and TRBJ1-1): DVKVTQSSRYLVKRTGEKVFLECVQDMDHENMFWYRQDPGLGLRLIYFSYDVKMKEKGDIPEGYSVSREKKERFSLILESASTNQTSMYLCASQTGTGNTEAFFGQGTRLTVV.

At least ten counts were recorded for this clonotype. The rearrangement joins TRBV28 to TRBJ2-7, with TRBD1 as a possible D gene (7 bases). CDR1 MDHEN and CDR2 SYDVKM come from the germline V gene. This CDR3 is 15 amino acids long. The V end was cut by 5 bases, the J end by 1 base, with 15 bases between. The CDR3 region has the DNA TGTGCCAGCAGTCCCGGCGGGACAGTATCCTACGAGCAGTACTTC. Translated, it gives CASSPGGTVSYEQYF.

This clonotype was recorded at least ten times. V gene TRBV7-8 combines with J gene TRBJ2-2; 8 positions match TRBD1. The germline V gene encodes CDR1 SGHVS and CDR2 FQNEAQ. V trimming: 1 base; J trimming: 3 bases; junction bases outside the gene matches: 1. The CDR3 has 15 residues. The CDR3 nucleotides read TGTGCCAGCAGCTTAGGGACAGGGTACACCGGGGAGCTGTTTTTT. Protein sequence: CASSLGTGYTGELFF. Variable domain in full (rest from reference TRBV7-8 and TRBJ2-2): GAGVSQSPRYKVAKRGQDVALRCDPISGHVSLFWYQQALGQGPEFLTYFQNEAQLDKSGLPSDRFFAERPEGSVSTLKIQRTQQEDSAVYLCASSLGTGYTGELFFGEGSRLTVL.

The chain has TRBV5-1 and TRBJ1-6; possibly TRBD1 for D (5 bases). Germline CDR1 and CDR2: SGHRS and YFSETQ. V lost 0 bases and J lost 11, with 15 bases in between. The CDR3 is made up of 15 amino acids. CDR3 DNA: TGCGCCAGCAGCTTGGTCGGAGGGACGGGGACACCCCTCCACTTT. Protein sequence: CASSLVGGTGTPLHF.

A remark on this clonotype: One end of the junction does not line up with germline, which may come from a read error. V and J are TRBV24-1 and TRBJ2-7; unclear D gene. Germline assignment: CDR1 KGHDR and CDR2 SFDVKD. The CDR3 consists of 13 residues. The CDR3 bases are TGTGCCACCAGTTCCCCCTGCTCCTACGAGCTGTACTTC. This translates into CATSSPCSYELYF.

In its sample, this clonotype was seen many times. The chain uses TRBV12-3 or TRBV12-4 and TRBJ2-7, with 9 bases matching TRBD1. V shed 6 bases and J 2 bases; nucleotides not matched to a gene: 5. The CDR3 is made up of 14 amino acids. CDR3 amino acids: CASRPRQGAYEQYF. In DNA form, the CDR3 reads TGTGCCAGCAGGCCAAGACAGGGGGCCTACGAGCAGTACTTC.

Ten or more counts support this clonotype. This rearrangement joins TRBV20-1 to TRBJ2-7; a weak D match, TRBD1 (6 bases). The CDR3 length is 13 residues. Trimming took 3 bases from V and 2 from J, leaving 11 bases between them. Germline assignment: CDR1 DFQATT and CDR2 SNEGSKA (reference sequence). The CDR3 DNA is TGCAGTGCTAGTGAGGGGGAGACCTACGAGCAGTACTTC. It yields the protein CSASEGETYEQYF.

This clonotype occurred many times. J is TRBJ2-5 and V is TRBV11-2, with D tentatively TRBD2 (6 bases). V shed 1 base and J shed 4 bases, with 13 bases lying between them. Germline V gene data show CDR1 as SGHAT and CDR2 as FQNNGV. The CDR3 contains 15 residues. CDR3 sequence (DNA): TGTGCCAGCAGCTTAGCGCGGGGTGTGGCAGAGACCCAGTACTTC. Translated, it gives CASSLARGVAETQYF.

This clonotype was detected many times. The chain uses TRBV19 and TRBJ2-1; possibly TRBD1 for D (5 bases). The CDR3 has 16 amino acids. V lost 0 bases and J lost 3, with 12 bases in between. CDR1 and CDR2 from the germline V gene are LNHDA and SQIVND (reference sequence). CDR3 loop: CASSIDLWGFYNEQFF. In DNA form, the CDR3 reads TGTGCCAGTAGTATAGATCTATGGGGCTTCTACAATGAGCAGTTCTTC.

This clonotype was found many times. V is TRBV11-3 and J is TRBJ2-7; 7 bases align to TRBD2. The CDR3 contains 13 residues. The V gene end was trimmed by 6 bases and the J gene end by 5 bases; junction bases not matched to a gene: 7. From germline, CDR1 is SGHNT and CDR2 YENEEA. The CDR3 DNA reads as TGTGCCAGCAGTGGGGGGGTCACCGACGAGCAGTACTTC. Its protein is CASSGGVTDEQYF.

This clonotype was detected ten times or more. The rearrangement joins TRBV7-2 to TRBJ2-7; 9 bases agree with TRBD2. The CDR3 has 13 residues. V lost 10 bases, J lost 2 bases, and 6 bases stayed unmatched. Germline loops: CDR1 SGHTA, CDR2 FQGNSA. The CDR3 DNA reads TGTGCCACCAGACTAGCGGTTACCTACGAGCAGTACTTC. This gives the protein CATRLAVTYEQYF.

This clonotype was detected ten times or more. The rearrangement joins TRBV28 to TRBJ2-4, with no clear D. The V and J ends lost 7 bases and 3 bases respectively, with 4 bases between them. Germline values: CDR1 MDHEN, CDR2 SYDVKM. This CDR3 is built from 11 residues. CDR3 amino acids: CASNGKNIQYF. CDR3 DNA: TGTGCCAGCAATGGCAAAAACATTCAGTACTTC. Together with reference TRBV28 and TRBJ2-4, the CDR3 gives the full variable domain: DVKVTQSSRYLVKRTGEKVFLECVQDMDHENMFWYRQDPGLGLRLIYFSYDVKMKEKGDIPEGYSVSREKKERFSLILESASTNQTSMYLCASNGKNIQYFGAGTRLSVL.

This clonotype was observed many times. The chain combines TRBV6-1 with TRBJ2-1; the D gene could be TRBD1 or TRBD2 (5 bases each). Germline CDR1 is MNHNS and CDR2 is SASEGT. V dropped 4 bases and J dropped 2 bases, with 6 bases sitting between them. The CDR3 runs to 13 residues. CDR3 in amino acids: CASSAGPYNEQFF. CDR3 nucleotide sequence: TGTGCCAGCAGTGCGGGACCCTACAATGAGCAGTTCTTC.

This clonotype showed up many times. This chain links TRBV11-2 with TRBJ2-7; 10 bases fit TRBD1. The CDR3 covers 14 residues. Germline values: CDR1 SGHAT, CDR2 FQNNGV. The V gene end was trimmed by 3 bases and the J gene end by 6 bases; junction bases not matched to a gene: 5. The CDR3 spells CASSLGTGEFEQYF. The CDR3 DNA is TGTGCCAGCAGCTTGGGGACAGGGGAATTCGAGCAGTACTTC.

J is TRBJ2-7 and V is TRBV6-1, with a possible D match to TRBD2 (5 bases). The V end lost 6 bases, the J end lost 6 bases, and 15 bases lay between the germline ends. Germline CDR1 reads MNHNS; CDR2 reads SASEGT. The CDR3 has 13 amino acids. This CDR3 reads CASRESGVGEQYF. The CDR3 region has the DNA TGTGCCAGCAGAGAGTCCGGGGTCGGCGAGCAGTACTTC.

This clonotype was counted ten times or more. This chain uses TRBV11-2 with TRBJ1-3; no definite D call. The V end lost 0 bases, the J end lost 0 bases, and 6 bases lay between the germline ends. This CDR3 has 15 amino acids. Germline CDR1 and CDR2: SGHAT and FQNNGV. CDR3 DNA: TGTGCCAGCAGCTTAGACTCCAGCTCTGGAAACACCATATATTTT. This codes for CASSLDSSSGNTIYF. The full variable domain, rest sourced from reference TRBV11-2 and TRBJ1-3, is EAGVAQSPRYKIIEKRQSVAFWCNPISGHATLYWYQQILGQGPKLLIQFQNNGVVDDSQLPKDRFSAERLKGVDSTLKIQPAKLEDSAVYLCASSLDSSSGNTIYFGEGSWLTVV.

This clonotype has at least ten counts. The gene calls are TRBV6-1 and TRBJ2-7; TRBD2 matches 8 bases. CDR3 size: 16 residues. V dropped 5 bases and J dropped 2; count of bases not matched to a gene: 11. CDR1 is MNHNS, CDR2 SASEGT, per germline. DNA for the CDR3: TGTGCCAGCAGTCAGATAAGCGGGAGCCTTACCTACGAGCAGTACTTC. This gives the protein CASSQISGSLTYEQYF.

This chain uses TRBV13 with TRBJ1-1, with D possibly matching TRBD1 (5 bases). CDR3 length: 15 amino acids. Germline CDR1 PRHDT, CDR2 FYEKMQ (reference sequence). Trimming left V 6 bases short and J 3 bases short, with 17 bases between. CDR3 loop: CASSWGSRDDTEAFF. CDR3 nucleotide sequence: TGTGCCAGCAGTTGGGGATCCAGGGACGACACTGAAGCTTTCTTT. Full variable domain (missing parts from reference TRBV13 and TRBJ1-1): AAGVIQSPRHLIKEKRETATLKCYPIPRHDTVYWYQQGPGQDPQFLISFYEKMQSDKGSIPDRFSAQQFSDYHSELNMSSLELGDSALYFCASSWGSRDDTEAFFGQGTRLTVV.

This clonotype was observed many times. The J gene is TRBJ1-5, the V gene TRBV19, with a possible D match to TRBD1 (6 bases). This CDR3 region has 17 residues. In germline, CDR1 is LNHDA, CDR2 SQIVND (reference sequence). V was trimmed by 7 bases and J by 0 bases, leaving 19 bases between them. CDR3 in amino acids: CASNPQSAGASNQPQHF. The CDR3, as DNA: TGTGCCAGTAACCCTCAGAGCGCGGGGGCTAGCAATCAGCCCCAGCATTTT.

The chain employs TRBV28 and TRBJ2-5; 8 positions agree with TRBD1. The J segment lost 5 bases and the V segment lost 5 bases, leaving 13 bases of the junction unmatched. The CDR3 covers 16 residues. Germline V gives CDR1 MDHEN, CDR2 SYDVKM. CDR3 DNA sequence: TGTGCCAGCAGTCCCGGACAGGGTCGGGTTTGGGAGACCCAGTACTTC. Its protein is CASSPGQGRVWETQYF.

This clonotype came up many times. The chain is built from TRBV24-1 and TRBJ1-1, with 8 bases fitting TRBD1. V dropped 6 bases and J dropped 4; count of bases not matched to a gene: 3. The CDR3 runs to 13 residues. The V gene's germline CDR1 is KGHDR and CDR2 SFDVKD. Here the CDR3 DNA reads TGTGCCACCAGTTTAACAGGGGGCACTGAAGCTTTCTTT. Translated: CATSLTGGTEAFF.